The 27 T cell receptor beta chains below come from one sample, sequenced in a study of cytomegalovirus exposure and HLA in healthy donors. Both 60 Vbeta primers and 13 Jbeta primers went into the PCR. Sequenced by immunoSEQ multiplex PCR; TCRdb stores in-frame clones only, minus some. The sample records some 180,000 clones, around 78% being singletons. Material for sequencing was PBMCs. These receptors all come from a young man in good health and CMV-seronegative.

With regard to this clone: Other DNA sequences within the sample encode an identical CDR3. This chain links TRBV6-1 with TRBJ2-7; a weak D match, TRBD1 (6 bases). Germline CDR1 is MNHNS and CDR2 is SASEGT. CDR3 size: 13 residues. The V gene lost 4 bases and the J gene lost 2 bases, with 9 bases spanning the gap. CDR3 sequence: CASSGGQTYEQYF. The CDR3 DNA is TGTGCCAGCAGTGGGGGGCAGACCTACGAGCAGTACTTC.

The gene calls are TRBV5-1 and TRBJ2-7, with a weak D call TRBD1 (5 bases). The germline gives CDR1 SGHRS, CDR2 YFSETQ. The CDR3 runs 12 residues. Trimming removed 4 bases at V and 6 bases at J, with 11 bases between. DNA for the CDR3: TGCGCCAGCAGCCCCACAGGCTCCGAGCAGTACTTC. This sequence encodes CASSPTGSEQYF.

The V gene is TRBV6-5, the J gene TRBJ2-7, with 11 nucleotides matching TRBD2. Germline CDR1 and CDR2: MNHEY and SVGAGI. V trimming: 6 bases; J trimming: 7 bases; junction bases outside the gene matches: 8. The CDR3 length is 14 residues. CDR3 residues: CASRGTSGQGEQYF. The CDR3 nucleotides read TGTGCCAGCAGGGGGACTAGCGGCCAGGGGGAGCAGTACTTC.

This clone was seen just once. This chain uses TRBV5-4 with TRBJ1-6; tentatively, D is TRBD1 (5 bases). V was shortened by 4 bases and J by 4 bases, with 18 bases between the two germline ends. Germline values: CDR1 SGHNT, CDR2 YYREEE (reference sequence). The CDR3 sequence is 17 residues long. The CDR3 loop reads CASSRLVRGLYNSPLHF. The CDR3 bases are TGTGCCAGCAGCCGGCTAGTAAGGGGCTTGTATAATTCACCCCTCCACTTT.

V is TRBV10-1 and J is TRBJ2-5; TRBD2 matches at 7 bases. The CDR3 loop spans 12 amino acids. Looked up from germline, CDR1 is WNHNN and CDR2 is SYGVQD (reference sequence). V dropped 2 bases and J dropped 11; count of bases not matched to a gene: 5. This CDR3 reads CASSERGREQYF. CDR3 coding DNA: TGCGCCAGCAGTGAGCGCGGGCGGGAGCAGTACTTC.

This rearrangement joins TRBV5-4 to TRBJ2-7; D might be TRBD1 (5 bases). Germline V CDR1 and CDR2: SGHNT, YYREEE (reference sequence). V was shortened by 4 bases and J by 0 bases, with 11 bases between the two germline ends. There are 14 residues in the CDR3. In DNA, the CDR3 is TGTGCCAGCAGCGCCATAGACAGCTCCTACGAGCAGTACTTC. This codes for CASSAIDSSYEQYF. Using reference TRBV5-4 and TRBJ2-7 for the parts outside the CDR3, the full variable domain is ETGVTQSPTHLIKTRGQQVTLRCSSQSGHNTVSWYQQALGQGPQFIFQYYREEENGRGNFPPRFSGLQFPNYSSELNVNALELDDSALYLCASSAIDSSYEQYFGPGTRLTVT.

This chain connects TRBV15 to TRBJ2-1; 7 positions agree with TRBD1. The CDR3 is 17 amino acids. Germline V gene data show CDR1 as LNHNV and CDR2 as YYDKDF (reference sequence). The V and J ends lost 1 base and 0 bases, in that order; junction bases with no gene match: 6. The CDR3 region has the DNA TGTGCCACCAGCAGAGCCTCCGGGACAGTCTCCTACAATGAGCAGTTCTTC. This sequence encodes CATSRASGTVSYNEQFF. The entire variable domain, with the rest obtained from reference TRBV15 and TRBJ2-1, is as follows: DAMVIQNPRYQVTQFGKPVTLSCSQTLNHNVMYWYQQKSSQAPKLLFHYYDKDFNNEADTPDNFQSRRPNTSFCFLDIRSPGLGDTAMYLCATSRASGTVSYNEQFFGPGTRLTVL.

The chain joins TRBV5-6 to TRBJ2-1, with D possibly matching TRBD2 (6 bases). Germline CDR1 is SGHDT and CDR2 is YYEEEE. V was cut by 3 bases and J by 4 bases, with 20 bases left in between. CDR3 length: 17 amino acids. The CDR3 DNA reads as TGTGCCAGCAGCTATACTAGCACCGGCTCAATTTACAATGAGCAGTTCTTC. Translated, it gives CASSYTSTGSIYNEQFF.

This clone was observed a handful of times. V and J are TRBV5-1 and TRBJ2-2; TRBD2 matches at 8 bases. CDR1 is SGHRS, CDR2 YFSETQ, per germline. This CDR3 spans 16 amino acids. V shed 4 bases and J 5 bases; nucleotides not matched to a gene: 10. The CDR3 region is CASSPSAGGGTGELFF. For the CDR3, the DNA is TGCGCCAGCAGCCCCTCGGCGGGAGGAGGAACCGGGGAGCTGTTTTTT.

The V call is TRBV7-9, the J call TRBJ2-1; the D gene is possibly TRBD2 (6 bases). V was clipped by 1 base and J by 16 bases, with 17 bases between them. CDR1 and CDR2 (germline): SEHNR, FQNEAQ (reference sequence). This CDR3 contains 13 residues. DNA of the CDR3: TGTGCCAGCAGCTTAGGGGACTCCACTCACCCATTCTTC. Translation gives CASSLGDSTHPFF.

The gene calls are TRBV19 and TRBJ1-4; D call uncertain. Germline loops: CDR1 LNHDA, CDR2 SQIVND (reference sequence). This CDR3 spans 18 amino acids. V was shortened by 4 bases and J by 0 bases, with 18 bases between the two germline ends. The CDR3 here is CASSTFRIRQATNEKLFF. The CDR3 nucleotides are TGTGCCAGTAGTACCTTTCGTATACGACAAGCAACTAATGAAAAACTGTTTTTT.

This clone appeared a few times. The J gene is TRBJ1-1, the V gene TRBV6-5; no clear D. In germline, CDR1 is MNHEY, CDR2 SVGAGI. This CDR3 has 14 residues. V lost 7 bases and J 1 base, leaving 13 bases between the germline ends. The CDR3 DNA reads as TGTGCCAGCACCCGCGGCAAGACGAACACTGAAGCTTTCTTT. Its translation: CASTRGKTNTEAFF.

The chain recombines TRBV10-1 with TRBJ2-1; D gene uncertain. The germline CDR1 and CDR2 sequences are WNHNN and SYGVQD (reference sequence). The CDR3 extends over 15 amino acids. V gave up 3 bases and J gave up 3 bases, with 12 bases separating them. In nucleotides, the CDR3 is TGCGCCAGCAGTGAAAGGAGCAGAAACTACAATGAGCAGTTCTTC. This sequence encodes CASSERSRNYNEQFF.

The CDR3 protein is CASSETRGAGELFF. For the CDR3, the DNA is TGTGCCAGCAGTGAAACCAGGGGTGCCGGGGAGCTGTTTTTT. The V gene is TRBV25-1, the J gene TRBJ2-2; D perhaps matches TRBD1 (6 bases). Germline V CDR1 and CDR2: MGHDK, SYGVNS. The length of the CDR3 is 14 residues. The V end lost 2 bases, the J end lost 6 bases, and 10 bases lay between the germline ends. Full variable domain (outside the CDR3, taken from reference TRBV25-1 and TRBJ2-2): EADIYQTPRYLVIGTGKKITLECSQTMGHDKMYWYQQDPGMELHLIHYSYGVNSTEKGDLSSESTVSRIRTEHFPLTLESARPSHTSQYLCASSETRGAGELFFGEGSRLTVL.

The chain links TRBV11-2 to TRBJ2-7; a weak D match, TRBD2 (6 bases). V was clipped by 3 bases and J by 5 bases, with 14 bases between them. The CDR3 extends over 14 amino acids. Germline V gene data show CDR1 as SGHAT and CDR2 as FQNNGV. The CDR3 nucleotides read TGTGCCAGCAGCTTGACGGAGGGCCACCACGAGCAGTACTTC. Encoded protein: CASSLTEGHHEQYF.

This chain joins TRBV2 and TRBJ2-1; 10 bases map to TRBD1. The CDR3 extends over 16 amino acids. J was trimmed by 10 bases and V by 5 bases; bases with no gene match: 14. The germline CDR1 and CDR2 sequences are SNHLY and FYNNEI. This chain's CDR3 is CASSPGETGGAGEQFF. CDR3 in DNA: TGTGCCAGCAGTCCCGGAGAGACAGGGGGCGCTGGGGAGCAGTTCTTC.

This clone was seen just once. The chain links TRBV5-1 to TRBJ1-2, with unresolved D. The CDR3 runs to 14 residues. V lost 0 bases and J 3 bases, leaving 9 bases between the germline ends. Germline loops: CDR1 SGHRS, CDR2 YFSETQ. In DNA, the CDR3 is TGCGCCAGCAGCTTGGAAGCTGCTTACTATGGCTACACCTTC. This sequence encodes CASSLEAAYYGYTF.

The rearrangement uses TRBV18 and TRBJ1-1, with TRBD1 matching 10 bases. Germline V gene data show CDR1 as KGHSH and CDR2 as LQKENI. V gave up 3 bases and J gave up 4 bases; unmatched junction bases: 2. This CDR3 region has 14 residues. Here the CDR3 DNA reads TGTGCCAGCTCACCCCGACAGGGGGCCACTGAAGCTTTCTTT. Protein: CASSPRQGATEAFF.

This chain links TRBV6-1 with TRBJ2-1, with 7 bases aligning to TRBD1. This CDR3 has 15 residues. V shed 4 bases and J 0 bases; nucleotides not matched to a gene: 3. Germline assignment: CDR1 MNHNS and CDR2 SASEGT. CDR3 loop: CASSVRDSSYNEQFF. Here the CDR3 DNA reads TGTGCCAGCAGTGTCCGGGACAGCTCCTACAATGAGCAGTTCTTC.

This rearrangement joins TRBV7-6 to TRBJ2-7, with D tentatively TRBD2 (5 bases). The CDR3 spans 15 residues. The V end was cut by 1 base, the J end by 2 bases, with 12 bases between. Looked up from germline, CDR1 is SGHVS and CDR2 is FNYEAQ. The CDR3 nucleotides read TGTGCCAGCAGCTTAGGGCTCGGACTCCCCTACGAGCAGTACTTC. Amino acid sequence: CASSLGLGLPYEQYF.

The sample holds one count of this clone. V and J are TRBV19 and TRBJ2-1, with 8 positions matching TRBD2. Germline lookup yields CDR1 LNHDA and CDR2 SQIVND (reference sequence). With 0 bases clipped from V and 6 bases from J, the junction kept 10 bases outside the gene matches. There are 17 residues in the CDR3. The CDR3 spells CASSIDLRGLVVNEQFF. The CDR3 bases are TGTGCCAGTAGTATAGATCTAAGGGGACTAGTAGTCAATGAGCAGTTCTTC.

The genes are TRBV28 and TRBJ1-2; no clear D. V was cut by 3 bases and J by 7 bases, with 15 bases left in between. The CDR3 spans 14 residues. The germline gives CDR1 MDHEN, CDR2 SYDVKM. The CDR3 region is CASSFKPAVAGYTF. DNA of the CDR3: TGTGCCAGCAGTTTCAAGCCCGCGGTGGCTGGCTACACCTTC.

V usage is TRBV19 and J usage is TRBJ1-5, with a tentative D call TRBD1 (6 bases). V lost 5 bases and J lost 5, with 19 bases in between. Germline V gives CDR1 LNHDA, CDR2 SQIVND (reference sequence). The CDR3 consists of 16 residues. As DNA, the CDR3 is TGTGCCAGTAGTCCATGGACAGTTATGGGTGATCAGCCCCAGCATTTT. It codes for CASSPWTVMGDQPQHF.

In its sample, this clone was seen once. Other DNA sequences in the same sample also yield this CDR3. V usage is TRBV5-1 and J usage is TRBJ2-7, with D tentatively TRBD2 (5 bases). V was cut by 4 bases and J by 3 bases, with 14 bases left in between. This CDR3 contains 14 residues. Germline V CDR1 and CDR2: SGHRS, YFSETQ. The CDR3 nucleotides are TGCGCCAGCAGCCTGGACGGGGAGTACTACGAGCAGTACTTC. Protein sequence: CASSLDGEYYEQYF.

The chain carries TRBV9 and TRBJ2-3; TRBD2 is a possible D gene (5 bases). Trimming removed 0 bases at V and 4 bases at J, with 6 bases between. Looked up from germline, CDR1 is SGDLS and CDR2 is YYNGEE. The CDR3 has 13 amino acids. DNA for the CDR3: TGTGCCAGCAGCGTAGCCGGGGCAGATACGCAGTATTTT. Amino acid sequence: CASSVAGADTQYF.

J is TRBJ2-1 and V is TRBV5-1; 12 nucleotides line up with TRBD2. Germline CDR1 SGHRS, CDR2 YFSETQ. This CDR3 has 16 amino acids. V dropped 4 bases and J dropped 5; count of bases not matched to a gene: 7. The CDR3 loop reads CASSPTSGGGNNEQFF. The CDR3 nucleotides read TGCGCCAGCAGCCCGACTAGCGGGGGCGGGAACAATGAGCAGTTCTTC. The variable domain in full, with the rest retrieved from reference TRBV5-1 and TRBJ2-1, is KAGVTQTPRYLIKTRGQQVTLSCSPISGHRSVSWYQQTPGQGLQFLFEYFSETQRNKGNFPGRFSGRQFSNSRSEMNVSTLELGDSALYLCASSPTSGGGNNEQFFGPGTRLTVL.

The chain has TRBV2 and TRBJ2-2; 12 bases fit TRBD2. The junction had 16 bases not matched to a gene; V was cut back by 5 bases and J by 6 bases. Per germline, CDR1 SNHLY and CDR2 FYNNEI. The CDR3 length is 19 residues. DNA for the CDR3: TGTGCCAGCAGTCAAATAAATCTAGCGGGAGGGCGTGGGTCCGGGGAGCTGTTTTTT. Amino acid sequence: CASSQINLAGGRGSGELFF.